A single sample gave rise to the 9 T cell receptor beta chains below, sequenced in a study of blood T cell repertoires in COVID-19. Sequencing was performed with immunoSEQ multiplex PCR; in TCRdb, only in-frame clones are kept and a portion is missing. This table holds around 310,000 clones, around 89% found once. Specimen: peripheral blood. All receptors come from a woman aged 40-49 years with COVID-19, enrolled during active disease.

The rearrangement joins TRBV6-2 or TRBV6-3 to TRBJ2-3; 7 nucleotides agree with TRBD1. The trim removed 5 bases at V and 1 base at J, leaving 3 bases unmatched. Germline loops: CDR1 MNHEY, CDR2 SVGEGT. The CDR3 consists of 14 residues. As DNA, the CDR3 is TGTGCCAGCAGTCATACAGGGGGCACAGATACGCAGTATTTT. Its translation: CASSHTGGTDTQYF.

The chain employs TRBV7-2 and TRBJ2-2; D ambiguous. V lost 6 bases and J 4 bases, leaving 12 bases between the germline ends. Germline V gene lookup returns CDR1 SGHTA and CDR2 FQGNSA. This CDR3 contains 14 residues. DNA for the CDR3: TGTGCCAGCAGATCTATGTTCGGCACCGGGGAGCTGTTTTTT. Translating gives CASRSMFGTGELFF.

This sequence joins TRBV7-9 and TRBJ1-4; D is ambiguous. Between the trimmed V and J ends, which lost 4 bases and 1 base, there was a span of 16 bases. Germline lookup yields CDR1 SEHNR and CDR2 FQNEAQ (reference sequence). The CDR3 has 17 residues. The CDR3 sequence: CASSWRPRAETNEKLFF. Here the CDR3 DNA reads TGTGCCAGCAGCTGGAGGCCTCGGGCAGAAACTAATGAAAAACTGTTTTTT.

The CDR3 coding sequence is TGTGCCAGCAGCTCCCGAAGGGGTGGGAGGGCCGACAATGAGCAGTTCTTC. This codes for CASSSRRGGRADNEQFF. The genes are TRBV7-8 and TRBJ2-1, with 7 bases matching TRBD2. This CDR3 is 17 amino acids long. CDR1 and CDR2 (germline): SGHVS, FQNEAQ. The J segment lost 5 bases and the V segment lost 4 bases, leaving 14 bases of the junction unmatched.

Only one count was recorded for this clone. V usage is TRBV24-1 and J usage is TRBJ2-3; TRBD1 aligns across 10 bases. CDR1 and CDR2 (germline): KGHDR, SFDVKD. The V segment lost 3 bases and the J segment 3 bases; nucleotides outside the gene matches: 8. This CDR3 is 17 amino acids long. The CDR3 sequence is CATSDRKPGQGTDTQYF. Written as DNA, the CDR3 is TGTGCCACCAGTGATCGTAAGCCGGGACAGGGGACAGATACGCAGTATTTT.

The J gene is TRBJ1-5, the V gene TRBV19; tentative D call: TRBD1 (5 bases). This CDR3 comprises 14 residues. Per germline, CDR1 LNHDA and CDR2 SQIVND (reference sequence). V lost 6 bases and J lost 5, with 14 bases in between. The CDR3 DNA reads as TGTGCCAGTAGAGCGGGGGGAGGCGATCAGCCCCAGCATTTT. As protein: CASRAGGGDQPQHF.

This chain links TRBV15 with TRBJ1-3; 10 bases line up with TRBD1. V lost 3 bases and J lost 0; bases outside the gene matches: 5. The CDR3 contains 17 residues. The germline V gene has CDR1 LNHNV and CDR2 YYDKDF (reference sequence). CDR3: CATSSRDRGYSGNTIYF. CDR3 DNA sequence: TGTGCCACCAGCAGCCGGGACAGGGGATACTCTGGAAACACCATATATTTT.

This chain connects TRBV24-1 to TRBJ1-5; weak D call: TRBD1 (5 bases). From germline, CDR1 is KGHDR and CDR2 SFDVKD. The CDR3 consists of 15 residues. Trimming pared 5 bases from V and 4 bases from J, leaving 14 bases between. CDR3 region: CATSGRGGANQPQHF. The CDR3 region has the DNA TGTGCCACCAGTGGTAGGGGTGGGGCAAATCAGCCCCAGCATTTT.

This clone was picked up one time. This rearrangement joins TRBV6-5 to TRBJ1-3; the D gene is possibly TRBD1 (6 bases). Germline V CDR1 and CDR2: MNHEY, SVGAGI. The CDR3 extends over 14 amino acids. Trimming took off 6 bases at V and 2 bases at J, with 11 bases between the two ends. The CDR3 DNA reads as TGTGCCAGCAGATACGGGACAACTGGAAACACCATATATTTT. Amino acid sequence: CASRYGTTGNTIYF.